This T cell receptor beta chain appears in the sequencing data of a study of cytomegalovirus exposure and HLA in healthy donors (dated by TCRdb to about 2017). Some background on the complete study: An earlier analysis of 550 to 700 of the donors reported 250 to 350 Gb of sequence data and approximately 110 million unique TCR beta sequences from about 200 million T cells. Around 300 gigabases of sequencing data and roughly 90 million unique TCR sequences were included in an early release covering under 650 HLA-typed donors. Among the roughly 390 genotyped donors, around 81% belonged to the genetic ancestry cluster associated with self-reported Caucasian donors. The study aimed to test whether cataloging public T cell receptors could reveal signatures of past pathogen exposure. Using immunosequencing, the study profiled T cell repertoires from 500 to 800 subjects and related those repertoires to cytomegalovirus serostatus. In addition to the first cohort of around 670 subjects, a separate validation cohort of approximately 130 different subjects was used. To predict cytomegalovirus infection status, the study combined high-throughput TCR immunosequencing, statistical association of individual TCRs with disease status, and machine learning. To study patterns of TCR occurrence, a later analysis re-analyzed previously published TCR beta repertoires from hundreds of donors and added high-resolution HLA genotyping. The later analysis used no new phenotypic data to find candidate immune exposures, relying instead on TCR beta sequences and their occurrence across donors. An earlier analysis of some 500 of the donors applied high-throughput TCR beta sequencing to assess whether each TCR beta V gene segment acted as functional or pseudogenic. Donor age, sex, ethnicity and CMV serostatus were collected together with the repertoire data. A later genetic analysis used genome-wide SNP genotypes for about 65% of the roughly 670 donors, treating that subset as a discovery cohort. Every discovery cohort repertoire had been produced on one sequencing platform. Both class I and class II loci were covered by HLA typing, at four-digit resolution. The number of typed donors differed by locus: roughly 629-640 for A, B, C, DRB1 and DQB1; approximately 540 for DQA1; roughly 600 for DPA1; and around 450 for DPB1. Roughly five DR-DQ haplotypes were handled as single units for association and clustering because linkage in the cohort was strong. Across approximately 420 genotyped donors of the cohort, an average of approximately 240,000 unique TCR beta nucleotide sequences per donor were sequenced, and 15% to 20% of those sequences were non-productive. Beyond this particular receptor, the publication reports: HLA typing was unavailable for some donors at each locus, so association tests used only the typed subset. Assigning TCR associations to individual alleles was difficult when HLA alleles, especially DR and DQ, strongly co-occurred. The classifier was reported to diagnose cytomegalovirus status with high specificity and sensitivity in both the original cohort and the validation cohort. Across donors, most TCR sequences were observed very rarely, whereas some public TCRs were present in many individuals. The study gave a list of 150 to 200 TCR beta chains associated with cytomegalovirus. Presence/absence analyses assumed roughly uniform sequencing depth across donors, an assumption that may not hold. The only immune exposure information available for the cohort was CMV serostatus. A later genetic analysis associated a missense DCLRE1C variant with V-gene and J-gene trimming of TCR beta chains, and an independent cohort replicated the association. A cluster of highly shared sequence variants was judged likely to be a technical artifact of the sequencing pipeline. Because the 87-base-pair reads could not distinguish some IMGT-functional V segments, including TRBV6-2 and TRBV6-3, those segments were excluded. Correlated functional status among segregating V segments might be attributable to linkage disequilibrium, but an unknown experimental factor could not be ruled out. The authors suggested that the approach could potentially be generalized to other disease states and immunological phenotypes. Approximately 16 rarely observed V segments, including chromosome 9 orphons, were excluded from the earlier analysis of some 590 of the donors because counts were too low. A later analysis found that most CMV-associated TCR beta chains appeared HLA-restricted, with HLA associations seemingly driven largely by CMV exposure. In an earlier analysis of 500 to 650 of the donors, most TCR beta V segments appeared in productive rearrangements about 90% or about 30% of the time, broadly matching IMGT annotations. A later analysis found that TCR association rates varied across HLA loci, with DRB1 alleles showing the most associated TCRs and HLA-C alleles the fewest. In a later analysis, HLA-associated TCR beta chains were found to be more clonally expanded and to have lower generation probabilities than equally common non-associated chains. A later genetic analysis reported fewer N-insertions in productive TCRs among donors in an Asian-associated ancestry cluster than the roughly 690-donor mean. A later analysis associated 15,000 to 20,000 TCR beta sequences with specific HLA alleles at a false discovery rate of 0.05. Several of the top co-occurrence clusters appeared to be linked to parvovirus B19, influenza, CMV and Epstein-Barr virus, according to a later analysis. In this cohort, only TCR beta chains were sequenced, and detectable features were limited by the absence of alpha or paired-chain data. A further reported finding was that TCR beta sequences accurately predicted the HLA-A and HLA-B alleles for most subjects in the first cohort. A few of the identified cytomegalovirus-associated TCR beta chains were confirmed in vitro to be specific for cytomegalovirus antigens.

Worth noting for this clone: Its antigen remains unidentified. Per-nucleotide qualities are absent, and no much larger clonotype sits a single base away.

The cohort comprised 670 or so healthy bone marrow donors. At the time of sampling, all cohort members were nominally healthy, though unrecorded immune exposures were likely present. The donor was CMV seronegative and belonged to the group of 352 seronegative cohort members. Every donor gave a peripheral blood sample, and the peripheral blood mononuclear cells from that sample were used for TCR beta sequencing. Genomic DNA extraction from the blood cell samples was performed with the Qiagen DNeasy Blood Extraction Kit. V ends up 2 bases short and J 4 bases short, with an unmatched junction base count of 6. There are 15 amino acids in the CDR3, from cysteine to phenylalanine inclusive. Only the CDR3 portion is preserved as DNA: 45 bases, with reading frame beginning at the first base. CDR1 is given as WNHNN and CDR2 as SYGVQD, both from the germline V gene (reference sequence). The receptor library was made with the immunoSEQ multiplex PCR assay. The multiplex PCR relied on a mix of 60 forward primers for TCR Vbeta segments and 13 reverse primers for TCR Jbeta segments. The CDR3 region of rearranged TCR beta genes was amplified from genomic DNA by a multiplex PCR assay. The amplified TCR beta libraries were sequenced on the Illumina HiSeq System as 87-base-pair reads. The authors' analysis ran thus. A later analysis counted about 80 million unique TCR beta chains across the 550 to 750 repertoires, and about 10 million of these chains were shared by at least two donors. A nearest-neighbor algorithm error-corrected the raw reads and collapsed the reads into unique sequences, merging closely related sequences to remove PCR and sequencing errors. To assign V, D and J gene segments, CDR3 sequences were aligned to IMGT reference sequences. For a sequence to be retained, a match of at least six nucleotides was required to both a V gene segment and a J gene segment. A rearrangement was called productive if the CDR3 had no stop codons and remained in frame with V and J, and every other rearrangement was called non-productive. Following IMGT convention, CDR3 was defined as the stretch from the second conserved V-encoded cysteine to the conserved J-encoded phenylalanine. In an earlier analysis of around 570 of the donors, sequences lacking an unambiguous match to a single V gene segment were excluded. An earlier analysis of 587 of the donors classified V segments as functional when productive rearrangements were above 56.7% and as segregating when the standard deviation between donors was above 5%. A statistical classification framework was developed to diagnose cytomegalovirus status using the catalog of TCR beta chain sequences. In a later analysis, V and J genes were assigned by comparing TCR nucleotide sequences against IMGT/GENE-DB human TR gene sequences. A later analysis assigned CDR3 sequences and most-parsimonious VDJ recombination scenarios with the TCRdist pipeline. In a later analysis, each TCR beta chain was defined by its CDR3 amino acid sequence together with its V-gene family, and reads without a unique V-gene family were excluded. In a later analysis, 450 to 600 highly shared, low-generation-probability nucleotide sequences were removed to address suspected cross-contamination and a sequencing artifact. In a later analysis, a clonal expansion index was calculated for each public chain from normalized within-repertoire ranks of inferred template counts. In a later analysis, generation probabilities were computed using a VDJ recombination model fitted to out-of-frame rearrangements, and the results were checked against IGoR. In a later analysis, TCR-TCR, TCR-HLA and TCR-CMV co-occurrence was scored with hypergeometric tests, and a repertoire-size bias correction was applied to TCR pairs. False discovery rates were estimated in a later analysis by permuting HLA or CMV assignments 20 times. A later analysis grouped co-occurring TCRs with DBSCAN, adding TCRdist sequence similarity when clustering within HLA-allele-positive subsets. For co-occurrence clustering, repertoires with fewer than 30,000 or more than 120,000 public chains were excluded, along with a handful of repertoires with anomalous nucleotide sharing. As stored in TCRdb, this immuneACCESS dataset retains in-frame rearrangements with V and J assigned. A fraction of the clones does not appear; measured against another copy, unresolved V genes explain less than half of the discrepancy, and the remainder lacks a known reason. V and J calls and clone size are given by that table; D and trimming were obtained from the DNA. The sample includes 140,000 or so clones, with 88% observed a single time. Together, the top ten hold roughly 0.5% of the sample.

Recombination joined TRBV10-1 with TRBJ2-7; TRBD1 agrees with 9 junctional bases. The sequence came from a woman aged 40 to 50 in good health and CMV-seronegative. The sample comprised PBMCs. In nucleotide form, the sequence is TGCGCCAGCAGTGAGCCTAGGACAGGGGTGTACGAGCAGTACTTC. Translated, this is CASSEPRTGVYEQYF.